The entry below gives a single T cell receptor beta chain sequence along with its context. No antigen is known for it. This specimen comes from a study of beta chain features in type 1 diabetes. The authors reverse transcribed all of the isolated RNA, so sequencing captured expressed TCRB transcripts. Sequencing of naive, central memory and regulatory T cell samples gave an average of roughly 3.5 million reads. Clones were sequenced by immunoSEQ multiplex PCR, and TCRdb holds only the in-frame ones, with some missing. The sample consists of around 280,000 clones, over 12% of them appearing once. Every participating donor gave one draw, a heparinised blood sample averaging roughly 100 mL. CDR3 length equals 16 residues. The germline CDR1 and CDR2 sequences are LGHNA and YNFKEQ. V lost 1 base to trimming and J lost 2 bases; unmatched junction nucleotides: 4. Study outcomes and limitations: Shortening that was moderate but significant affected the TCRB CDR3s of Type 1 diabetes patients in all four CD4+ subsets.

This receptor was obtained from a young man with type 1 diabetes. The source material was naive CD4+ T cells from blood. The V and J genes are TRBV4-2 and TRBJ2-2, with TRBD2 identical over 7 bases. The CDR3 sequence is CASSQVTSENTGELFF. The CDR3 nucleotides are TGTGCCAGCAGCCAAGTCACTAGCGAAAACACCGGGGAGCTGTTTTTT.